One sample yielded the 17 T cell receptor beta chains listed below, sequenced in a study of blood T cell repertoires in COVID-19. Method: immunoSEQ multiplex PCR; TCRdb's copy keeps in-frame clones and lacks some. The sample holds about 100,000 clones; over 65% are singletons and the top ten take around 1.9%. Source material: peripheral blood. The receptors originated from a middle-aged woman with acute or convalescent COVID-19.

CDR3 protein: CASLGGFNQPQHF. CDR3 DNA: TGTGCCAGCCTGGGGGGATTCAATCAGCCCCAGCATTTT. The chain combines TRBV6-5 with TRBJ1-5; TRBD1 is a possible D gene (5 bases). CDR3 size: 13 residues. Trimming pared 8 bases from V and 3 bases from J, leaving 11 bases between. Germline CDR1 and CDR2: MNHEY and SVGAGI.

This sequence joins TRBV6-5 and TRBJ1-5; D is unresolved. Germline V CDR1 and CDR2: MNHEY, SVGAGI. CDR3 length: 13 amino acids. Trimming cost V 8 bases and J 7 bases, with 15 bases left between them. In DNA, the CDR3 is TGTGCCAGCCAGACCGGACGGGAACAGCCCCAGCATTTT. It encodes CASQTGREQPQHF.

The sample holds a few counts of this clone. The rearrangement uses TRBV28 and TRBJ1-2; TRBD1 matches at 10 bases. The CDR3 runs 14 residues. V was pared by 5 bases and J by 7 bases, with 7 bases of the junction left unmatched. Germline CDR1 MDHEN, CDR2 SYDVKM. CDR3 residues: CASSVGQGGSGYTF. In DNA form, the CDR3 reads TGTGCCAGCAGTGTCGGACAGGGGGGAAGTGGCTACACCTTC.

This clone has more than one count but fewer than ten. The J gene is TRBJ2-5, the V gene TRBV27; 11 bases align to TRBD2. Germline lookup yields CDR1 MNHEY and CDR2 SMNVEV (reference sequence). The CDR3 length is 19 residues. Germline trimming cut 2 bases from V and 1 base from J; bases unmatched to any gene: 12. CDR3 loop: CASSLRPHRSGGAQETQYF. In nucleotides, the CDR3 is TGTGCCAGCAGTTTACGCCCACACCGTAGCGGGGGGGCCCAAGAGACCCAGTACTTC.

This chain links TRBV18 with TRBJ2-3; 9 bases line up with TRBD1. V shed 5 bases, J shed 3 bases, and the junction held 9 bases outside the gene matches. The germline V gene has CDR1 KGHSH and CDR2 LQKENI. This CDR3 is built from 16 residues. The CDR3 loop is CASSITTGGGTDTQYF. Here the CDR3 DNA reads TGTGCCAGCTCAATTACCACAGGGGGCGGAACAGATACGCAGTATTTT. The entire variable domain, with the rest obtained from reference TRBV18 and TRBJ2-3, is as follows: NAGVMQNPRHLVRRRGQEARLRCSPMKGHSHVYWYRQLPEEGLKFMVYLQKENIIDESGMPKERFSAEFPKEGPSILRIQQVVRGDSAAYFCASSITTGGGTDTQYFGPGTRLTVL.

The chain combines TRBV25-1 with TRBJ2-2, with unresolved D. Per germline, CDR1 MGHDK and CDR2 SYGVNS. This CDR3 is built from 15 residues. V lost 4 bases, J lost 7 bases, and 16 bases lay in between. The CDR3 loop reads CASSGATQNGGELFF. CDR3 sequence (DNA): TGTGCCAGCAGTGGGGCTACCCAGAATGGCGGGGAGCTGTTTTTT.

The J gene is TRBJ1-5, the V gene TRBV6-1, with a weak D call TRBD1 (6 bases). Trimming shortened V by 2 bases and J by 7 bases, and 18 bases separated the two germline ends. Germline-derived CDR1 and CDR2 are MNHNS and SASEGT. The CDR3 has 16 residues. The CDR3 DNA reads as TGTGCCAGCAGTGAACCGACAGGAGCCAAAGGACAGCCCCAGCATTTT. Protein product: CASSEPTGAKGQPQHF.

The chain uses TRBV7-9 and TRBJ2-5; 7 bases line up with TRBD2. Germline V gene sequence: CDR1 SEHNR, CDR2 FQNEAQ (reference sequence). This CDR3 comprises 14 residues. Unmatched junction bases numbered 6, after V lost 4 bases and J lost 4 bases. The CDR3: CASSSATGGETQYF. CDR3 bases: TGTGCCAGCAGCTCCGCAACGGGGGGAGAGACCCAGTACTTC.

The chain's CDR3 is CASSQLEETQYF. The CDR3 DNA sequence: TGTGCCAGCAGCCAACTAGAGGAGACCCAGTACTTC. The chain carries TRBV3-1 (or the pseudogene TRBV3-2) and TRBJ2-5; D uncertain. Per germline, CDR1 LGHDT and CDR2 YNNKEL (reference sequence). The ends were cut back, 2 bases at V and 5 bases at J, with 6 bases in the middle. This CDR3 comprises 12 residues.

The V call is TRBV7-8, the J call TRBJ2-3; 11 nucleotides match TRBD2. CDR1 is SGHVS, CDR2 FQNEAQ, per germline. CDR3 length equals 17 residues. J gave up 4 bases and V 0 bases, and 6 bases lay outside the gene matches. The CDR3 sequence: CASSLAVSGGAADTQYF. The CDR3 nucleotides read TGTGCCAGCAGCTTAGCAGTTAGCGGGGGGGCCGCAGATACGCAGTATTTT.

This chain links TRBV28 with TRBJ2-7, with D tentatively TRBD2 (5 bases). Germline CDR1 MDHEN, CDR2 SYDVKM. Between the trimmed V and J ends, which lost 2 bases and 1 base, there was a span of 12 bases. The CDR3 contains 15 residues. The CDR3 here is CASSLPLPGSYEQYF. The CDR3 DNA reads as TGTGCCAGCAGTTTACCGCTCCCGGGGTCCTACGAGCAGTACTTC.

By share of the sample, this clone is medium-sized. The V and J genes are TRBV9 and TRBJ2-1; TRBD2 matches at 9 bases. The V gene's germline CDR1 is SGDLS and CDR2 YYNGEE. J was trimmed by 7 bases and V by 4 bases; bases with no gene match: 6. CDR3 length: 14 amino acids. CDR3 loop: CASSPRTSGNEQFF. The CDR3 coding sequence is TGTGCCAGCAGCCCCCGAACTAGCGGGAATGAGCAGTTCTTC.

This rearrangement joins TRBV4-1 to TRBJ1-1; no clear D. The CDR3 runs to 17 residues. Germline lookup yields CDR1 MGHRA and CDR2 YSYEKL. Deletions cut 3 bases from V and 0 bases from J, with 17 bases between. The CDR3 region is CASSQGIARSLNTEAFF. The DNA of the CDR3 is TGCGCCAGCAGCCAGGGCATCGCGAGAAGCCTGAACACTGAAGCTTTCTTT.

The genes are TRBV6-5 and TRBJ2-2; 8 bases are shared with TRBD1. The J segment lost 1 base and the V segment lost 8 bases, leaving 6 bases of the junction unmatched. CDR3 length equals 15 residues. Germline V lookup: CDR1 MNHEY, CDR2 SVGAGI. DNA for the CDR3: TGTGCCAGCCGCCGGACAGGGATGAACACCGGGGAGCTGTTTTTT. Translation: CASRRTGMNTGELFF.

This clone was observed a handful of times. The chain is built from TRBV19 and TRBJ2-4; 10 bases map to TRBD1. CDR3 size: 17 residues. With 5 bases clipped from V and 13 bases from J, the junction kept 20 bases outside the gene matches. The V gene's germline CDR1 is LNHDA and CDR2 SQIVND (reference sequence). The CDR3 here is CASSQLPGTGAMRIQYF. The CDR3 DNA reads TGTGCCAGTAGTCAACTACCCGGGACAGGGGCCATGAGGATACAGTACTTC.

This rearrangement joins TRBV5-1 to TRBJ2-3; D is possibly TRBD1 (5 bases). Germline lookup yields CDR1 SGHRS and CDR2 YFSETQ. The CDR3 extends over 15 amino acids. V was cut by 3 bases and J by 2 bases, with 13 bases left in between. This CDR3 is CASSYADIHTDTQYF. The CDR3, as DNA: TGCGCCAGCAGCTATGCGGACATCCACACAGATACGCAGTATTTT.

This clone was picked up a small number of times. The rearrangement links TRBV2 to TRBJ2-7, with 10 bases lining up with TRBD1. The CDR3 contains 14 residues. Germline-derived CDR1 and CDR2 are SNHLY and FYNNEI. The trim removed 6 bases at V and 0 bases at J, leaving 2 bases unmatched. CDR3 sequence reads: CASSDRGPSYEQYF. The CDR3 region has the DNA TGTGCCAGCAGCGACAGGGGGCCCTCCTACGAGCAGTACTTC.